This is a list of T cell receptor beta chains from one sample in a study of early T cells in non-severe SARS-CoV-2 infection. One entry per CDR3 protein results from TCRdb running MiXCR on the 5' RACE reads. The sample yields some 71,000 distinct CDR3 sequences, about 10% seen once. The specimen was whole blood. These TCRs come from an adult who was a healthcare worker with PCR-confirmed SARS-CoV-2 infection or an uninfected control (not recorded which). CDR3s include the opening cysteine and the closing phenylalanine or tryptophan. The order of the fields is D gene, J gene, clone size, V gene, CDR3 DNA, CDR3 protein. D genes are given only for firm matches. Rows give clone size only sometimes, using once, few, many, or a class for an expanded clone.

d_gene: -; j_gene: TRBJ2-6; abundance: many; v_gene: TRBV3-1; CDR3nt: TGTGCCAGCAGCCAATCACCGGGTGGGGCCAACGTCCTGACTTTC; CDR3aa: CASSQSPGGANVLTF
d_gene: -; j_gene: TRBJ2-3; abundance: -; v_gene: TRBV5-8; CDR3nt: TGTGCCAGCAGAATTGACCTAACAGATACGCAGTATTTT; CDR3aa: CASRIDLTDTQYF
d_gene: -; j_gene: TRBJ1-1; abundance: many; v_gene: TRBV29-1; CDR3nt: TGCAGCGTTGAACGGGGAGGGAACACTGAAGCTTTCTTT; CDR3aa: CSVERGGNTEAFF
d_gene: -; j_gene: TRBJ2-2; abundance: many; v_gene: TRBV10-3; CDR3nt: TGTGCCATCAGCGAGACCCAGAACACCGGGGAGCTGTTTTTT; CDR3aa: CAISETQNTGELFF
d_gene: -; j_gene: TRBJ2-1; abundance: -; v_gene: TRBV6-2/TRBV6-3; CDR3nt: TGTGCCAGCAGTTACTCGATCCGGTTTGGGTCCTACAATGAGCAGTTCTTC; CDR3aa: CASSYSIRFGSYNEQFF
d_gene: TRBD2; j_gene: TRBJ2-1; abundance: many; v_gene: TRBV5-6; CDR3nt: TGTGCCAGCAGCTATACGACTAGCGGGAGTCGAAATGAGCAGTTCTTC; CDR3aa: CASSYTTSGSRNEQFF
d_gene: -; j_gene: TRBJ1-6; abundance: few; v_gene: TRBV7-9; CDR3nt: TGTGCCAGCAGCCCGGACAGTTTTTCACCCCTCCACTTT; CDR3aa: CASSPDSFSPLHF
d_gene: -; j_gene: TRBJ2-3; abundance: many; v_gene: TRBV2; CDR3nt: TGTGCCAGCAGTGAACGGCAGACAAGCACAGATACGCAGTATTTT; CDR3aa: CASSERQTSTDTQYF
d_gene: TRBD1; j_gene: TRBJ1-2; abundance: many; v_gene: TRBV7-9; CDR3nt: TGTGCCAGCGACACCCCCCGCCCGGGACAGGGTTATGGCTACACCTTC; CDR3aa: CASDTPRPGQGYGYTF
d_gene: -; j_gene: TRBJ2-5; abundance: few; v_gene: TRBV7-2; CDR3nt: TGTGCCAGCAGCTTAGGTTTCAGGGAGACCCAGTACTTC; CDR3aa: CASSLGFRETQYF
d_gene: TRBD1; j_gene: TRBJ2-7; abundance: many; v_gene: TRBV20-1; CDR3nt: TGCAGTGCTAGTGGTACAGGGGAGACCTTATACGAGCAGTACTTC; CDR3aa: CSASGTGETLYEQYF
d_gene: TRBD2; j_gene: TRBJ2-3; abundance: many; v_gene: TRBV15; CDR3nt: TGTGCCACCAGCAGATCTACTAGCGGGAGTGGCCTGGGCACAGATACGCAGTATTTT; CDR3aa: CATSRSTSGSGLGTDTQYF
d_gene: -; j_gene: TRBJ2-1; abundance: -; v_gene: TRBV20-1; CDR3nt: TGCAGTGCTACCGGGACCCAGTCCAGTAATGAGCAGTTCTTC; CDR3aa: CSATGTQSSNEQFF
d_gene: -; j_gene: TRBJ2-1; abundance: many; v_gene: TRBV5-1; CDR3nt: TGCGCCAGCAGCAGACTGGACAAGCAGTTCTTC; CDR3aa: CASSRLDKQFF
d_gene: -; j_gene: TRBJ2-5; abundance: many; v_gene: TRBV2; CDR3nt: TGTGCCAGCAGTGGTCTGACTAGGGAGACCCAGTACTTC; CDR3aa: CASSGLTRETQYF
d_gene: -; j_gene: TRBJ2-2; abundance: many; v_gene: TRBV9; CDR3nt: TGTGCCAGCAGCGAGGCGAACACCGGGGAGCTGTTTTTT; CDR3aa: CASSEANTGELFF
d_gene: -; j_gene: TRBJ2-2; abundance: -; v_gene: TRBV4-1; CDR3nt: TGCGCCAGCAGCCAGATGCAATCGAACACCGGGGAGCTGTTTTTT; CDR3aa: CASSQMQSNTGELFF
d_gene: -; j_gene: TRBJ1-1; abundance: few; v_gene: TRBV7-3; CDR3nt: TGTGCCAGCAGCTTAACACAGAACACTGAAGCTTTCTTT; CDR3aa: CASSLTQNTEAFF
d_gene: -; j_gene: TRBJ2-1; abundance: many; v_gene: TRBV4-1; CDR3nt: TGCGCCAGCAGCCACGCTGGGGCAGGGATCGGGTTTTACAATGAGCAGTTCTTC; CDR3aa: CASSHAGAGIGFYNEQFF
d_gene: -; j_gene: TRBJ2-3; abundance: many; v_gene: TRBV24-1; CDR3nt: TGTGCCACCAGTGATAGGCGGGTAAAAGGGGATACGCAGTATTTT; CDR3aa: CATSDRRVKGDTQYF
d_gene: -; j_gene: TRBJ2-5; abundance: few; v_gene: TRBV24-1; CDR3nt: TGTGCCACCAGCCAGGGTTGGGAGACCCAGTACTTC; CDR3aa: CATSQGWETQYF
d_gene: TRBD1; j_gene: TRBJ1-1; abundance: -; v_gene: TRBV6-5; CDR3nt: TGTGCCAGCAGTCCTCCCCCCGGACAGGGGAGGACTGAAGCTTTCTTT; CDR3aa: CASSPPPGQGRTEAFF
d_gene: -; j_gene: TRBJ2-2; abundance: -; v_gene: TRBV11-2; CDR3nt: TGTGCCAGCAGCATGGGGGGCACCGGGGAGCTGTTTTTT; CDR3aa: CASSMGGTGELFF
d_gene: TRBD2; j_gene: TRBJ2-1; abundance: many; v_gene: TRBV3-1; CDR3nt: TGTGCCAGCAGCGGGACTAGCATTGGTGAGCAGTTCTTC; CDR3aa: CASSGTSIGEQFF
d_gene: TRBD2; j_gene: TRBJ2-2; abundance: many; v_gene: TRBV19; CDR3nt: TGTGCCAGTAGCCTGGGACTACGGAACACCGGGGAGCTGTTTTTT; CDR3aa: CASSLGLRNTGELFF
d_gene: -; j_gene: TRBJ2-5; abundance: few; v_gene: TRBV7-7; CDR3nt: TGTGCCAGCAGCTTAGGGGTAGAAGAGACCCAGTACTTC; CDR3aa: CASSLGVEETQYF
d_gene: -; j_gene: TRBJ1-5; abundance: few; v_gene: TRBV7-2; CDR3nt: TGTGCCAGCAGCTTAGCGTCGGGTCGGGGACATCAGCCCCAGCATTTT; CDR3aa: CASSLASGRGHQPQHF
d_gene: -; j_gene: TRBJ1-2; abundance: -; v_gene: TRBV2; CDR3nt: TGTGCCAGCAGCCCCCAGGAAGATGGCTACACCTTC; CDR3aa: CASSPQEDGYTF
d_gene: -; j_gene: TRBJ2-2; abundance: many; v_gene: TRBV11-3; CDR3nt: TGTGCCAGCAGCTTCCCTCCCGGGGAGCTGTTTTTT; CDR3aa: CASSFPPGELFF
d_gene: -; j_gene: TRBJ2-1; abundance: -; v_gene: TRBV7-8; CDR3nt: TGTGCCAGCAGCTGGCTTGGGGGTAGGTCGTTGTACAATGAGCAGTTCTTC; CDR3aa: CASSWLGGRSLYNEQFF
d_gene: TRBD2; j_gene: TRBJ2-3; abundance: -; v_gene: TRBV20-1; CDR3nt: TGCAGTGCTCCCTCCGGGAGCGGGAGTCCAGATACGCAGTATTTT; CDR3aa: CSAPSGSGSPDTQYF
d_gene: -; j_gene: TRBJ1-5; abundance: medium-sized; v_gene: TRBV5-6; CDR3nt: TGTGCCAGCAGCCCGGCTAATGGGATCCCCCAGCATTTT; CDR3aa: CASSPANGIPQHF
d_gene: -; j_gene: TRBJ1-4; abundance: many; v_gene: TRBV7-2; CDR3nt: TGTGCCAGCAGCTTAGATGGCAGGTTCAGGAGGGCTAATGAAAAACTGTTTTTT; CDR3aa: CASSLDGRFRRANEKLFF
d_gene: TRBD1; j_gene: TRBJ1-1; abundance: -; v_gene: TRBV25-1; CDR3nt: TGTGCCAGCAGTGACTGGACAGGGGGAATGAACACTGAAGCTTTCTTT; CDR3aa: CASSDWTGGMNTEAFF
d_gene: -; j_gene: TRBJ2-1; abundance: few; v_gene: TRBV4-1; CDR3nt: TGCGCCAGCAGCCAAGGTTTGTTAAGGAGACAGGCCTACAATGAGCAGTTCTTC; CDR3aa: CASSQGLLRRQAYNEQFF
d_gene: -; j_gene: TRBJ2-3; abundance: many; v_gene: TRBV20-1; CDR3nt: TGCAGTGCTAGTAGGTGGAGACAGATAGCCACAGATACGCAGTATTTT; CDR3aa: CSASRWRQIATDTQYF
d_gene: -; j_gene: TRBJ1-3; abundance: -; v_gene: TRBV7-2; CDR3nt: TGTGCCAGCAGCTACTTGGGGTCAGAGGCGTCCTCTTGGGGAAACACCATATATTTT; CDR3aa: CASSYLGSEASSWGNTIYF
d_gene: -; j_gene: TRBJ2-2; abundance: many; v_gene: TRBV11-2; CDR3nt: TGTGCCAGCAGCTTGACGAACACCGGGGAGCTGTTTTTT; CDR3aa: CASSLTNTGELFF
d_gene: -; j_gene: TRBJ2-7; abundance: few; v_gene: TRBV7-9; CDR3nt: TGTGCCAGCAGACGGGACGGCTCCTACGAGCAGTACTTC; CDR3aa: CASRRDGSYEQYF
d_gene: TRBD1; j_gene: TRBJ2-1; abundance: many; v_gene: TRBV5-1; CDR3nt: TGCGCCAGCAGCTTGGGACAGGGCAACGATGAGCAGTTCTTC; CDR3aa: CASSLGQGNDEQFF
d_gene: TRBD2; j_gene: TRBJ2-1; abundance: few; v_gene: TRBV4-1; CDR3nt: TGCGCCAGCAGCCCAGACACTAGCGGGAGTTTCGGGGATGAGCAGTTCTTC; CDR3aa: CASSPDTSGSFGDEQFF
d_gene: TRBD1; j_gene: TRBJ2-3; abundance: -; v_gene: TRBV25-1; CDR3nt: TGTGCCAGCAAAGTGAACACAGGGGCGGATATGCAGTATTTT; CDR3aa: CASKVNTGADMQYF
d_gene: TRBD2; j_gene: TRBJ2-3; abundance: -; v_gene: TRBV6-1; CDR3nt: TGTGCCAGCAAATGGGGAGGGAGCGCAGATACGCAGTATTTT; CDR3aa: CASKWGGSADTQYF
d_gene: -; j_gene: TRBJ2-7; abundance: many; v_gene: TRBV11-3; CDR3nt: TGTGCCAGCAGCCGAGGGGCAGGGTCGGGAGAGCAGTACTTC; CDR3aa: CASSRGAGSGEQYF
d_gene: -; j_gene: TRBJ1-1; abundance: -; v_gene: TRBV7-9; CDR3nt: TGTGCCAGCAGCCCGATCCAGAGCAACACTGAAGCTTTCTTT; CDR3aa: CASSPIQSNTEAFF
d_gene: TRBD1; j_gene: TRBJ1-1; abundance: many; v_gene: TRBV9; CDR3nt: TGTGCCAGCAGCGTAGGAGGGGACAGTGAAGCTTTCTTT; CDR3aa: CASSVGGDSEAFF